Listed below are T cell receptor beta chains from one sample, sequenced in a study of blood T cells in healthy people across ages. TCRdb reprocessed the 5' RACE reads via MiXCR and lists one record per CDR3 protein. The table lists 550,000 to 700,000 distinct CDR3 sequences, 25% to 30% of them singletons. The sample comprised blood. These receptors were obtained from a woman in her seventies in good health. The CDR3 runs from the conserved cysteine through the conserved F or W. D genes are given only for firm matches. Expanded clones get a size class; other rows say once, few or many, or leave the size out.

TRBJ2-3 few TRBV25-1 TRBD2 TGTGCCAGCAGTGAGTACGTAGGAAGCGGGGGGCTTAGCACAGATACGCAGTATTTT CASSEYVGSGGLSTDTQYF
TRBJ1-1 few TRBV5-1 - TGCGCCAGCAGCTCAGGACGGTTGAACACTGAAGCTTTCTTT CASSSGRLNTEAFF
TRBJ1-4 - TRBV7-2 TRBD1 TGTGCCAACAGCTTAGGGGGGACAGCCTCTAAGTGGGAAAAACTGTTTTTT CANSLGGTASKWEKLFF
TRBJ2-5 - TRBV28 - TGTGCCAGCAGTTTAAATCCCGGGGGTCGGGAGACCCAGTACTTC CASSLNPGGRETQYF
TRBJ1-4 few TRBV4-3 - TGCGCCAGCAGCCGTTGGACAGTCGATAATGAAAAACTGTTTTTT CASSRWTVDNEKLFF
TRBJ2-1 few TRBV6-5 - TGTGCCAGCAGCACCGAGTATGAGCAGTTCTTC CASSTEYEQFF
TRBJ2-5 few TRBV6-2/TRBV6-3 - TGTGCCAGCAGTCCCCGCGAGGAGACCCAGTACTTC CASSPREETQYF
TRBJ2-1 - TRBV6-2/TRBV6-3 TRBD2 TGTGCCAGCAGTTACTGGGGGGGGAGCTCCTACAATGAGCAGTTCTTC CASSYWGGSSYNEQFF
TRBJ1-6 - TRBV9 - TGTGCCAGCACTTCGGATCAGGGAGGTAATTCACCCCTCCACTTT CASTSDQGGNSPLHF
TRBJ2-3 - TRBV7-2 TRBD2 TGTGCCAACGCCCCCGTGGCGGGGGGTTCAGATACGCAGTATTTT CANAPVAGGSDTQYF
TRBJ2-3 - TRBV7-3 - TGTGCCAGCAGCGCCGGGACCCCAGATACGCAGTATTTT CASSAGTPDTQYF
TRBJ1-4 many TRBV7-2 - TGTGCCAGCAGCTTAGGGGGGCTGGGCGAAAAACTGTTTTTT CASSLGGLGEKLFF
TRBJ2-5 few TRBV3-1 TRBD1 TGTGCCACACAAGACAGGGGTCAACAGACCCAGTACTTC CATQDRGQQTQYF
TRBJ2-2 few TRBV6-1 - TGTGCCAGCAGTAAATTCGGGACGGTGAACACCGGGGAGCTGTTTTTT CASSKFGTVNTGELFF
TRBJ1-2 - TRBV3-1 TRBD1 TGTGCCAGCAGCCAGCACCCGGGACAGAACTATGGCTACACCTTC CASSQHPGQNYGYTF
TRBJ1-1 - TRBV12-5 - TGTGCTAGTGGTTTGTCGGGACCTCAAGCTTTCTTT CASGLSGPQAFF
TRBJ2-5 - TRBV20-1 TRBD2 TGCAGTGCTAGAGTGGGACTACAAGAGACCCAGTACTTC CSARVGLQETQYF
TRBJ1-5 - TRBV27 - TGTGCCAGCAGTTTACGAGGGTTTGGGCAGCCCCAGCATTTT CASSLRGFGQPQHF
TRBJ1-2 - TRBV12-3/TRBV12-4 - TGTGCCAGCAGCCTCTGGGGGGGCGCGTATGGCTACACCTTC CASSLWGGAYGYTF
TRBJ2-3 - TRBV5-1 - TGCGCCAGCAGCTTATGGGGGTTCACAGATACGCAGTATTTT CASSLWGFTDTQYF
TRBJ2-3 few TRBV6-1 - TGTGCCAGCAGAGGGGCCCCCACCACAGATACGCAGTATTTT CASRGAPTTDTQYF
TRBJ1-4 - TRBV20-1 - TGCAGTGCTGAGCAGGGTGCAACTAATGAAAAACTGTTTTTT CSAEQGATNEKLFF
TRBJ2-7 - TRBV19 - TGTGCCAGTCAGCCGGGGCGTGCGTCCTACGAGCAGTACTTC CASQPGRASYEQYF
TRBJ2-4 few TRBV7-2 TRBD2 TGTGCCAGCAGCTTAGCGCGGGAGGGAAGGACGTACTTC CASSLAREGRTYF
TRBJ2-3 - TRBV7-2 TRBD2 TGTGCCAGCAGCTCAGCGGGGATAAGGGATACGCAGTATTTT CASSSAGIRDTQYF
TRBJ2-1 few TRBV9 TRBD2 TGTGCCAGCAGCGTTAGCGGGTCTTCCTACAATGAGCAGTTCTTC CASSVSGSSYNEQFF
TRBJ1-3 - TRBV10-3 TRBD1 TGTGCCATCATAGGACAGGGAGGAAACACCATATATTTT CAIIGQGGNTIYF
TRBJ2-5 - TRBV6-1 TRBD2 TGTGCCGGCAAACATAAACTAGCGGGGGGGCTCGTGGGAGAGACCCAGTACTTC CAGKHKLAGGLVGETQYF
TRBJ2-1 - TRBV7-2 - TGTGCCAGCAGCTCCCTGGCAGGAAGTTCGTCCTACAATGAGCAGTTCTTC CASSSLAGSSSYNEQFF
TRBJ2-5 few TRBV7-2 - TGTGCCAGCAGCTTAGGAGGGATGAAGACCCAGTACTTC CASSLGGMKTQYF
TRBJ1-2 - TRBV29-1 TRBD1 TGCAGCGTGGGCACCATTTGGACAGGGGAGAACTATGGCTACACCTTC CSVGTIWTGENYGYTF
TRBJ2-5 - TRBV7-9 TRBD2 TGTGCCAGCAGGGGTGTGAAGACTAGCGGGGGGATACAAGAGACCCAGTACTTC CASRGVKTSGGIQETQYF
TRBJ1-2 many TRBV7-2 - TGTGCCAGCAGCTTAGAAGGCGGGGGCTACACCTTC CASSLEGGGYTF
TRBJ2-2 - TRBV9 TRBD1 TGTGCCAGCAGCGTAGGCCAGGGGGCGAACACCGGGGAGCTGTTTTTT CASSVGQGANTGELFF
TRBJ2-5 few TRBV5-1 TRBD1 TGCGCCAGCACACAGGGGCCCGCTGAGCCCCAGTACTTC CASTQGPAEPQYF
TRBJ2-3 once TRBV12-3/TRBV12-4 TRBD2 TGTGCCAGCAGTTCCGGGACTAGTTACGGAGATACGCAGTATTTT CASSSGTSYGDTQYF
TRBJ2-1 - TRBV29-1 - TGCAGCGTTGAAGGTCCTGGCGACTATGAGCAGTTCTTC CSVEGPGDYEQFF
TRBJ2-5 - TRBV21-1 - TGTGCCAGCGGCCCGGCGCTAAGGGCTAGCGGGGGTATAGAGACCCAGTACTTC CASGPALRASGGIETQYF